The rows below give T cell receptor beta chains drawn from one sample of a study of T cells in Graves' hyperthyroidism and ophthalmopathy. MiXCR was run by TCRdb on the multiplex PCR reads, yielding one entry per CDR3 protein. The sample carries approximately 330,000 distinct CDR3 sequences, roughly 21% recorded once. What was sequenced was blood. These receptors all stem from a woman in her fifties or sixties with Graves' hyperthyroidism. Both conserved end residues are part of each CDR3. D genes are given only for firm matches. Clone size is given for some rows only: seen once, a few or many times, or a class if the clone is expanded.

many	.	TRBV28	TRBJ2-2	TGTGCCAGCAGGCAATACAGGGCCGGGGAGCTGTTTTTT	CASRQYRAGELFF
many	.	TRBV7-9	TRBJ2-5	TGTGCCAGCAGCCCACCCACGAGGTCGGAGACCCAGTACTTC	CASSPPTRSETQYF
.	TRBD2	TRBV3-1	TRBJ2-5	TGCGCCAGCAGCCAAGCGGGGGGCCAAGAGACCCAGTACTTC	CASSQAGGQETQYF
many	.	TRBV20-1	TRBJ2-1	TGCAGTGCTATTGACGTTCCCGCCCTCAATGAGCAGTTCTTC	CSAIDVPALNEQFF
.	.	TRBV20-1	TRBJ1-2	TGCAGTGCTAGAGATGTGGGCAGACCCTATGGCTACACCTTC	CSARDVGRPYGYTF
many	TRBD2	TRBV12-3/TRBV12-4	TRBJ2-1	TGTGCCAGCAGTAGCGGGACTTTCTTTTCCTACAATGAGCAGTTCTTC	CASSSGTFFSYNEQFF
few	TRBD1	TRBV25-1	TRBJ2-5	TGTGCCAGCACACCTCAGAGGCAGGGGGCCGAGACCCAGTACTTC	CASTPQRQGAETQYF
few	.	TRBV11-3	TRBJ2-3	TGTGCCAGCAGCTTAGCGGCGGGCGCAGATACGCAGTATTTT	CASSLAAGADTQYF
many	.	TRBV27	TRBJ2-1	TGTGCCAGCAGTTGGAGCAGGAACAATGAGCAGTTCTTC	CASSWSRNNEQFF
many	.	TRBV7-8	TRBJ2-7	TGTGCCAGCAGCTCTTTAGCGGCCGAGCAGTACTTC	CASSSLAAEQYF
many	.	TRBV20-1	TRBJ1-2	TGCAGTGCTAGCTCTAATGGCTACACCTTC	CSASSNGYTF
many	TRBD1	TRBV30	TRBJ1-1	TGTGCCTGGACCCCTGCCGGGCAGGGGGTTGAAGCTTTCTTT	CAWTPAGQGVEAFF
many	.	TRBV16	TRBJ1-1	TGTGCCAGCAGCCAACATAAGGGAAGGACTGAAGCTTTCTTT	CASSQHKGRTEAFF
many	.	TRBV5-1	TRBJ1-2	TGCGCCAGCAGCTTGGCCGGGACCACTAACTATGGCTACACCTTC	CASSLAGTTNYGYTF
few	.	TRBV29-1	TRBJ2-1	TGCAGCGTGGGGTCGTACGAGCAGTTCTTC	CSVGSYEQFF
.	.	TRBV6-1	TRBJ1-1	TGTGCCAGCGATGAAACCCACGGTATCATGAACACTGAAGCTTTCTTT	CASDETHGIMNTEAFF
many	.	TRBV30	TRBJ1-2	TGTGCCTGGGCCGGTGGATCCTATGGCTACACCTTC	CAWAGGSYGYTF
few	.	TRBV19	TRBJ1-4	TGTGCCAGTAGTTCACGGACGGCCTGGGGTGAAAAACTGTTTTTT	CASSSRTAWGEKLFF
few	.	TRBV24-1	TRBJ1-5	TGTGCCACCAGTGATTTGCTGGGATGCAGTCATCATAGCAATCAGCCCCAGCATTTT	CATSDLLGCSHHSNQPQHF
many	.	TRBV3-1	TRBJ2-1	TGTGCCAGCAGCCAGGGTAGCTTGTCAGTAAACAATGAGCAGTTCTTC	CASSQGSLSVNNEQFF
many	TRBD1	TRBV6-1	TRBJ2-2	TGTGCCAGCAGCAACCAGGGGGCCGGGGAGCTGTTTTTT	CASSNQGAGELFF
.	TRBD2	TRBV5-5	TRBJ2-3	TGTGCCAGCAGCTTGGTAGTACGCGGGGGGGCTGCAGATACGCAGTATTTT	CASSLVVRGGAADTQYF
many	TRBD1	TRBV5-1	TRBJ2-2	TGCGCCAGCCGATCCCTTGACAGGGGGCAAGGCACCGGGGAGCTGTTTTTT	CASRSLDRGQGTGELFF
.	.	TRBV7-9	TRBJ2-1	TGTGCCAGCGGCTTAGGGCGCAATGAGCGGTTCTTC	CASGLGRNERFF
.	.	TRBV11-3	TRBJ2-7	TGTGCCAGCAGCTTGGGGCCTAGTTCCTACGAGCAGTACTTC	CASSLGPSSYEQYF
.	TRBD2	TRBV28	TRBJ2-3	TGTGCCAGCCTAAACCCGGGGCGGCTAGCGGGCACAGATACGCAGTATTTT	CASLNPGRLAGTDTQYF
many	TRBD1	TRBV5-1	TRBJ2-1	TGCGCCAGCAGCTTGGGACCGGACAGGGAAGCATACAATGAGCAGTTCTTC	CASSLGPDREAYNEQFF
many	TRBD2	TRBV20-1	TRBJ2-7	TGCAGTGCTAGATTTCCCAGCGGGAGTCGGCACGAGCAGTACTTC	CSARFPSGSRHEQYF
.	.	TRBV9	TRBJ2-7	TGTGCCAGCAGCGTAGCATTGTTGGGACTCGAGCAGTACTTC	CASSVALLGLEQYF
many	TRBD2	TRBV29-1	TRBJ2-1	TGCAGCGTTGGGCTAGCGGGGACACAGTTCTTC	CSVGLAGTQFF
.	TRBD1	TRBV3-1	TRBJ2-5	TGTGCCAGCAGCCTCGCCACTTCGGCCAGGGGGCAAGAGACCCAGTACTTC	CASSLATSARGQETQYF
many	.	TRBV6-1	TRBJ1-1	TGTGCCAGCAGTTCGCGACGTGTCGAGAGCAGAAACACTGAAGCTTTCTTT	CASSSRRVESRNTEAFF
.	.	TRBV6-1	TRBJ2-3	TGTGCCAGCCATCCGGGAACAGATACGCAGTATTTT	CASHPGTDTQYF
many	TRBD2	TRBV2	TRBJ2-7	TGTGCCAGCATGCGGGAGGGAACGTACGAGCAGTACTTC	CASMREGTYEQYF
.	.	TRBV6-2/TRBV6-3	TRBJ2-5	TGTGCCAGCAGTGCTTACCAAGAGACCCAGTACTTC	CASSAYQETQYF
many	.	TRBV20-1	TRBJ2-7	TGCAGTGCTACAGTTCGGGGCCGGGCAAACGAGCAGTACTTC	CSATVRGRANEQYF
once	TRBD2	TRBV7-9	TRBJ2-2	TGTGCCAGCAGCCCACCGGGACTAGCGGGATCCCCCGGGGAGCTGTTTTTT	CASSPPGLAGSPGELFF
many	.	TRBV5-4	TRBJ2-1	TGTGCCAGCAGCTTGGAGACTAGTCATGAGCAGTTCTTC	CASSLETSHEQFF
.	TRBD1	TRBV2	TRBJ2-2	TGTGCCAGCAGTGCCCTGACAGGGGAAAACACCGGGGAGCTGTTTTTT	CASSALTGENTGELFF
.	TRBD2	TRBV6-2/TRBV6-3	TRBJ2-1	TGTGCCAGCTCTCCCGGCGTGCGGGAGGAGTTCTTC	CASSPGVREEFF
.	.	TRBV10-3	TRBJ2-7	TGTGCCATCAGTGAGTCGGACGGTAAAACCTACGAGCAGTACTTC	CAISESDGKTYEQYF
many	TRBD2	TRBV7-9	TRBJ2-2	TGTGCCAGCAGCCCTAGCGGGGGGTACACCGGGGAGCTGTTTTTT	CASSPSGGYTGELFF
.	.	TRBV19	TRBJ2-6	TGTGCCAGTAGTATGGGGATAGGGCAGTCTGGGGCCAACGTCCTGACTTTC	CASSMGIGQSGANVLTF